This entry concerns a single TCR beta chain. The antigen is undetermined. The source of the sample is a study of cytomegalovirus exposure and HLA in healthy donors. The study, taken as a whole, reports: Productive rates of about 90% or about 30% were seen for most TCR beta V segments in an earlier analysis. According to a later analysis, most TCR beta chains associated with CMV appeared HLA-restricted. In a later analysis, at a false discovery rate of 0.05, over 15,000 TCR beta sequences were associated with HLA alleles. Later genetic work tied a missense DCLRE1C variant to beta-chain V and J trimming.

The ends lost 8 bases at V and 4 bases at J; junction bases unmatched: 3. CDR1 and CDR2 from the germline V gene are MNHEY and SVGAGI. The CDR3 sequence is 12 residues long. A multiplex PCR was run with 60 Vbeta primers and 13 Jbeta primers. Libraries were prepared by immunoSEQ multiplex PCR; TCRdb keeps only in-frame clonotypes and omits some of them. The sample holds approximately 200,000 clones, 78% seen once. The chain combines TRBV6-5 with TRBJ2-7, with 9 bases identical to TRBD1. The clonotype was recovered from a woman in her thirties in good health and CMV-seropositive. The source material was PBMCs. The CDR3, as DNA: TGTGCCAGCTCGGACAGGGGTTACGAGCAGTACTTC. This codes for CASSDRGYEQYF.